The TCR beta chain under discussion was sequenced for a study of blood T cell repertoires in COVID-19. At the level of the study: Some COVID-19 samples were acute and others convalescent; all came from the United States, Italy and Spain.

This table comes from immunoSEQ multiplex PCR, and its TCRdb copy is limited to in-frame clones, with some not included. The sample holds roughly 700,000 clones; around 90% are singletons and the top ten take about 0.26%. Losses at the gene ends were 4 bases for V and 6 bases for J; bases not matched to a gene: 9. Germline CDR1 and CDR2: SGHNT and YYREEE (reference sequence). The CDR3 extends over 15 amino acids. The source material was peripheral blood. The TCR originated in a woman aged 18 to 35 with acute or convalescent COVID-19. The chain couples TRBV5-4 to TRBJ2-1, with 8 bases matching TRBD1. CDR3 protein: CASSSTRGPGNEQFF. Here the CDR3 DNA reads TGTGCCAGCAGCAGTACCAGGGGGCCTGGCAATGAGCAGTTCTTC. Filled out from reference TRBV5-4 and TRBJ2-1, the complete variable domain reads ETGVTQSPTHLIKTRGQQVTLRCSSQSGHNTVSWYQQALGQGPQFIFQYYREEENGRGNFPPRFSGLQFPNYSSELNVNALELDDSALYLCASSSTRGPGNEQFFGPGTRLTVL.